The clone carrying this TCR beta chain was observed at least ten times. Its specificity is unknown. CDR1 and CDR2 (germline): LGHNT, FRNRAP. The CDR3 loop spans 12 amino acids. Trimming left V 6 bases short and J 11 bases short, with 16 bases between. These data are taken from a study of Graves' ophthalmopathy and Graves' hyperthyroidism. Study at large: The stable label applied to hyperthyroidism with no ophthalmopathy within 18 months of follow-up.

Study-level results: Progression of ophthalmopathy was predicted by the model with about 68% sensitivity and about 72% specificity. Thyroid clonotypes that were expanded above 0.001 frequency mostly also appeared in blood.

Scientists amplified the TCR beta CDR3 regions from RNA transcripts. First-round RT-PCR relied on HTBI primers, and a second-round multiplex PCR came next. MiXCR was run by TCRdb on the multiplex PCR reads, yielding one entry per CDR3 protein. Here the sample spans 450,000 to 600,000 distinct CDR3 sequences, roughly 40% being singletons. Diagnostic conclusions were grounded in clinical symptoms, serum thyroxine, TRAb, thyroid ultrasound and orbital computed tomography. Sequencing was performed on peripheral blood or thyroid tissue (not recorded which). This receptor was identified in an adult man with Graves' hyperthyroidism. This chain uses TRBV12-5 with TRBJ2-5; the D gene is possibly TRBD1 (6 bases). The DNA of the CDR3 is TGTGCTAGTGGCGACTACTTGGGGGCACAGTACTTC. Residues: CASGDYLGAQYF.